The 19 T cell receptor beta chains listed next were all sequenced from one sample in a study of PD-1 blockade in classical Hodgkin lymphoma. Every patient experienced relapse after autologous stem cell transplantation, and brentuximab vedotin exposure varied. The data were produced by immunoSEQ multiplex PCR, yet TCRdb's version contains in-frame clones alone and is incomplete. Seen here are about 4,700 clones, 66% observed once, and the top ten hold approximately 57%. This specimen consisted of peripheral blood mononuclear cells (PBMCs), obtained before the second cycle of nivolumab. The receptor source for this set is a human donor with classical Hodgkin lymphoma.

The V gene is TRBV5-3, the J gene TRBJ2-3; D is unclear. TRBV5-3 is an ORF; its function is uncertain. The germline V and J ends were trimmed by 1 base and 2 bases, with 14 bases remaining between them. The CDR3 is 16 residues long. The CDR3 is CARSLSRLCDTDTQYF. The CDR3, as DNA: TGTGCCAGAAGCTTGTCACGGTTGTGTGACACAGATACGCAGTATTTT.

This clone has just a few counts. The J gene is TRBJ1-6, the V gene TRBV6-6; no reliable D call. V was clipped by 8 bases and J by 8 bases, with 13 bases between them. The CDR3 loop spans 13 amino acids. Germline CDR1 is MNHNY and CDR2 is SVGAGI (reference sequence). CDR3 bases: TGTGCCAGCTCGGCTAGTAAGGATTCACCCCTCCACTTT. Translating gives CASSASKDSPLHF.

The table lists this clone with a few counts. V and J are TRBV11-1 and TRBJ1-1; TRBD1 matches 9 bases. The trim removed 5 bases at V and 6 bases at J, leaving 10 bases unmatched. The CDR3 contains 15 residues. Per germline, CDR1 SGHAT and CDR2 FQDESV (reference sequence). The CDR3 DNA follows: TGTGCCAGCAGCCCCCGGACAGGGGAGTCCCCTGAAGCTTTCTTT. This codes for CASSPRTGESPEAFF.

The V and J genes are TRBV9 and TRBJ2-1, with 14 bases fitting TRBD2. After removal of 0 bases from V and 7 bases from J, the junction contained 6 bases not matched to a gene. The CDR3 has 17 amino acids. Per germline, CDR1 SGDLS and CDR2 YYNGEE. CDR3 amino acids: CASSVGTGTSGGNEQFF. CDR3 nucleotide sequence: TGTGCCAGCAGCGTAGGAACCGGGACTAGCGGGGGTAATGAGCAGTTCTTC.

DNA for the CDR3: TGCGCCAGCAGCCAGACAGGGCGAAAGGAAAAACTGTTTTTT. Translating it yields CASSQTGRKEKLFF. The gene calls are TRBV4-3 and TRBJ1-4, with TRBD1 matching 7 bases. The germline V gene has CDR1 LGHNA and CDR2 YSLEER. With V trimmed by 3 bases and J by 8 bases, 6 bases remained unmatched. The CDR3 runs to 14 residues.

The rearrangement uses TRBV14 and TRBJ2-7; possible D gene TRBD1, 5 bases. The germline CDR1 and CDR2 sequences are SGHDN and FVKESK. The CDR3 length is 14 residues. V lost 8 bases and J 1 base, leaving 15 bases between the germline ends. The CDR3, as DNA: TGTGCCAGCGGGTTAAAAGGGGAATCCTACGAGCAGTACTTC. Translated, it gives CASGLKGESYEQYF.

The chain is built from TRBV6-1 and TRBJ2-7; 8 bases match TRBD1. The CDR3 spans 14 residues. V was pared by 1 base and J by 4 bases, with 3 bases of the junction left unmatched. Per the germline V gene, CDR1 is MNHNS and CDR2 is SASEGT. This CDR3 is CASSEVGTGYEQYF. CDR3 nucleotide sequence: TGTGCCAGCAGTGAAGTAGGGACAGGTTACGAGCAGTACTTC.

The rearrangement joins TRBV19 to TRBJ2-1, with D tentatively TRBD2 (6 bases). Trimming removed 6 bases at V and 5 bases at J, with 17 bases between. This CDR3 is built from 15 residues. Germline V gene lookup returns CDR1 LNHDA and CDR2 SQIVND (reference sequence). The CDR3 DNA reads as TGTGCCAGTAGCACCGGGTTTGCGGGGAACAATGAGCAGTTCTTC. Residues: CASSTGFAGNNEQFF.

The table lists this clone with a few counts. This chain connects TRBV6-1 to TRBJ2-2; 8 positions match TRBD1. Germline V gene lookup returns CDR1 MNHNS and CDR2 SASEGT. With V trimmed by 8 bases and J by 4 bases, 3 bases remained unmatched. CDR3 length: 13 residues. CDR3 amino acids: CASRTGSTGELFF. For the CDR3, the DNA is TGTGCCAGCCGGACAGGGTCCACCGGGGAGCTGTTTTTT.

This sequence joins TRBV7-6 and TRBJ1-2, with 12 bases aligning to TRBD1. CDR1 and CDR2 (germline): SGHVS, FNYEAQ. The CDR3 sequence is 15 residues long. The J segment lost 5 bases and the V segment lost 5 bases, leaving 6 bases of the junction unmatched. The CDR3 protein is CASSMGQGARYGYTF. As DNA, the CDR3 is TGTGCCAGCAGCATGGGACAGGGGGCGAGATATGGCTACACCTTC. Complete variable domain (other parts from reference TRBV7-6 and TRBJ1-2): GAGVSQSPRYKVTKRGQDVALRCDPISGHVSLYWYRQALGQGPEFLTYFNYEAQQDKSGLPNDRFSAERPEGSISTLTIQRTEQRDSAMYRCASSMGQGARYGYTFGSGTRLTVV.

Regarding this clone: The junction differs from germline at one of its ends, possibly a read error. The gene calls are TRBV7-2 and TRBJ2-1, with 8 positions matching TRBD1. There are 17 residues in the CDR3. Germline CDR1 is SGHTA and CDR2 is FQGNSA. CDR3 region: CASSQDFDRGLYNEQFF. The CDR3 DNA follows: TGCGCCAGCAGCCAAGATTTTGACAGGGGTTTATACAATGAGCAGTTCTTC. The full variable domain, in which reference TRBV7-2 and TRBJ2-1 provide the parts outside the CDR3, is GAGVSQSPSNKVTEKGKDVELRCDPISGHTALYWYRQSLGQGLEFLIYFQGNSAPDKSGLPSDRFSAERTGGSVSTLTIQRTQQEDSAVYLCASSQDFDRGLYNEQFFGPGTRLTVL.

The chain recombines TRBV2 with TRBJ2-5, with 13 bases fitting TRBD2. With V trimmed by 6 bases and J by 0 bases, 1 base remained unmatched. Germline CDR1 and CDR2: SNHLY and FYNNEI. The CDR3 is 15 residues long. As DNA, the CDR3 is TGTGCCAGCAGCGGACTAGCGGGGGACCAAGAGACCCAGTACTTC. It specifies CASSGLAGDQETQYF. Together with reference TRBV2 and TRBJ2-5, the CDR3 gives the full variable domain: EPEVTQTPSHQVTQMGQEVILRCVPISNHLYFYWYRQILGQKVEFLVSFYNNEISEKSEIFDDQFSVERPDGSNFTLKIRSTKLEDSAMYFCASSGLAGDQETQYFGPGTRLLVL.

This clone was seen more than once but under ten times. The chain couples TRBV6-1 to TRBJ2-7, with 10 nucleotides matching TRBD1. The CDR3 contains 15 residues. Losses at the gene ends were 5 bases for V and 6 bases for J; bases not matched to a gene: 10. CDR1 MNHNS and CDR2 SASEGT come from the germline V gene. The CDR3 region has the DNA TGTGCCAGCAGTCGGTCGGACAGGGGGATCTTCGAGCAGTACTTC. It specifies CASSRSDRGIFEQYF.

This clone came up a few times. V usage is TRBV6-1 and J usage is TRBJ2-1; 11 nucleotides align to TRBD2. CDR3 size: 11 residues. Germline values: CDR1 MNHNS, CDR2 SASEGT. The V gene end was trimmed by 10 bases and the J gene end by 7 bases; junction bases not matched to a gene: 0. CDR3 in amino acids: CATSGGNEQFF. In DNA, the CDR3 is TGTGCCACTAGCGGGGGGAATGAGCAGTTCTTC.

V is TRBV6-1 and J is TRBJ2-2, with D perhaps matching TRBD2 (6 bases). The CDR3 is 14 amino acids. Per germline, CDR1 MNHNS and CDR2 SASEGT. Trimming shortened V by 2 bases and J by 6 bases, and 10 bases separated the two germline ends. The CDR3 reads CASSEFWEAGELFF. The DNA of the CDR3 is TGTGCCAGCAGTGAATTCTGGGAGGCCGGGGAGCTGTTTTTT.

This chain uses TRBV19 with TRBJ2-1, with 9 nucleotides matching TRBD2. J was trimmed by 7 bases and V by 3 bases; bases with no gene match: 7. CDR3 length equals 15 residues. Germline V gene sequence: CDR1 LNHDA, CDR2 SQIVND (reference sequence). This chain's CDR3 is CASSISRGGGNEQFF. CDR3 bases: TGTGCCAGTAGTATCTCGCGGGGGGGCGGGAATGAGCAGTTCTTC.

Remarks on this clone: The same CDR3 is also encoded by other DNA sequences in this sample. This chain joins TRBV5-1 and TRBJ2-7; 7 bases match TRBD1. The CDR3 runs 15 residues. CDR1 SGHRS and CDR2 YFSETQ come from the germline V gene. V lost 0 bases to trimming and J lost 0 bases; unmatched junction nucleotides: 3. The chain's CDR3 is CASSLGQGASYEQYF. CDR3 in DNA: TGCGCCAGCAGCTTGGGACAGGGCGCCTCCTACGAGCAGTACTTC.

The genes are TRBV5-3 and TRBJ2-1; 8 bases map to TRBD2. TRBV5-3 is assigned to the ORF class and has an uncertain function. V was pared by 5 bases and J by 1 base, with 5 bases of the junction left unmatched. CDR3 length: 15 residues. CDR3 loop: CARSWAGGSYNEQFF. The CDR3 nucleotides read TGTGCCAGAAGTTGGGCGGGAGGTTCCTACAATGAGCAGTTCTTC.

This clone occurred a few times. The DNA of the CDR3 is TGTGCCTGGACCCAAACCGGGACAGCGTTCGATGGCTACACCTTC. It translates to CAWTQTGTAFDGYTF. The gene calls are TRBV30 and TRBJ1-2, with 7 bases lining up with TRBD1. The CDR3 extends over 15 amino acids. Unmatched junction bases numbered 14, after V lost 4 bases and J lost 6 bases. The germline gives CDR1 GTSNPN, CDR2 SVGIG (reference sequence).